What follows is one T cell receptor (beta chain) and its context. Antigen unknown. Trimming removed 5 bases from V and 0 bases from J, with 10 bases in between. CDR3 length equals 15 residues. From germline, CDR1 is KGHDR and CDR2 SFDVKD. MiXCR, run by TCRdb on the RT-PCR reads, gives a single entry per CDR3 protein. The data contain approximately 9,600 distinct CDR3 sequences, around four fifths of them singletons. This sample was included in a study of yellow fever vaccine responses in identical twins. Points from the study as a whole: Twins' vaccine T cell responses were reported to seem partly convergent and partly personalized.

The origin of this receptor is a woman under 30 who received the yellow fever vaccine. Sequenced here: T cells from blood (PBMCs), unsorted or a sorted subset (not recorded which), sampled before or after yellow fever vaccination (not recorded which). V is TRBV24-1 and J is TRBJ2-1, with D possibly matching TRBD2 (5 bases). The CDR3 DNA reads TGTGCCACCAGTGCCAGCGGAAGCTCCTACAATGAGCAGTTCTTC. It codes for CATSASGSSYNEQFF.